The clone carrying this T cell receptor beta chain was counted a few times. Primed by a sample-barcoded 5' primer and a J-beta primer mix, a second PCR proceeded for roughly 7 to 11 cycles. TCRdb called the 5' RACE reads again in MiXCR, with one record for every CDR3 protein. The sample records more than 1 million distinct CDR3 sequences, less than 50% being singletons. These data come from a study of blood T cells in healthy people across ages. Germline assignment: CDR1 DFQATT and CDR2 SNEGSKA (reference sequence). This CDR3 is 15 amino acids long. The V end was cut by 0 bases, the J end by 3 bases, with 11 bases between.

This TCR was sampled from an older woman in good health. Sequencing was performed on blood. The V gene is TRBV20-1, the J gene TRBJ2-2, with D uncertain. The DNA for the CDR3 is TGCAGTGCTAGAGATGGTGGTCGGGACACCGGGGAGCTGTTTTTT. Translated: CSARDGGRDTGELFF.